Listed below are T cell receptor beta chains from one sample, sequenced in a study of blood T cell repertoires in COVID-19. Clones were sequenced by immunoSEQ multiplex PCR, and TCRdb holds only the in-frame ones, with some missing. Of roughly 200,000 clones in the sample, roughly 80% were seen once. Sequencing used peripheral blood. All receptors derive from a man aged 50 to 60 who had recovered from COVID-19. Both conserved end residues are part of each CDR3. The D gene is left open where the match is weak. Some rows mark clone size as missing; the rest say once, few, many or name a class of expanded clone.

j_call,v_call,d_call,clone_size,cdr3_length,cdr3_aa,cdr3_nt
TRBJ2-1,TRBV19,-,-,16,CASSSVPVAAVNEQFF,TGTGCCAGTAGTTCAGTTCCCGTAGCGGCGGTCAATGAGCAGTTCTTC
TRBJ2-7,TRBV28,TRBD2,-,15,CASSLKRELPYEQYF,TGTGCCAGCAGTTTAAAGCGGGAGCTCCCCTACGAGCAGTACTTC
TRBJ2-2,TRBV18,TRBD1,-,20,CASSPRDRGRRPPPGGELFF,TGTGCCAGCTCGCCCCGGGACAGGGGGCGACGTCCACCCCCCGGCGGGGAGCTGTTTTTT
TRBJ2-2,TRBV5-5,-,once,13,CASSLGTAGELFF,TGTGCCAGCAGCTTGGGGACAGCCGGGGAGCTGTTTTTT
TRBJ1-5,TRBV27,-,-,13,CASSLGLYGPQHF,TGTGCCAGCAGTTTGGGGCTTTATGGGCCCCAGCATTTT
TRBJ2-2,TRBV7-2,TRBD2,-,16,CASSTLLAAVTGELFF,TGTGCCAGCAGCACCTTACTAGCGGCCGTCACCGGGGAGCTGTTTTTT
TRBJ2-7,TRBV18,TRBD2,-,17,CASSRGLAGGHIYEQYF,TGTGCCAGCTCACGGGGACTAGCGGGAGGGCACATATACGAGCAGTACTTC
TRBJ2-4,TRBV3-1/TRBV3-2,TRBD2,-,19,CASSPGTSGLWGGKNIQYF,TGTGCCAGCAGCCCCGGGACTAGCGGCCTTTGGGGAGGCAAAAACATTCAGTACTTC
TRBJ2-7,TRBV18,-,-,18,CASSRANPSMETLDEQYF,TGTGCCAGCTCACGAGCTAACCCAAGCATGGAGACCTTAGACGAGCAGTACTTC
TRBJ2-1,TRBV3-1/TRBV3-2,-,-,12,CASSQDVGVQFF,TGTGCCAGCAGCCAAGATGTAGGGGTGCAGTTCTTC
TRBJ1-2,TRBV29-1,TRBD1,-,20,CSVGNLWTGLRKKPTYGYTF,TGCAGCGTCGGCAATCTTTGGACAGGTCTTAGAAAAAAACCGACCTATGGCTACACCTTC
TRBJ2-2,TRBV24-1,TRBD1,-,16,CATSDSAGGRTGELFF,TGTGCCACCAGTGATTCGGCAGGGGGTAGGACCGGGGAGCTGTTTTTT
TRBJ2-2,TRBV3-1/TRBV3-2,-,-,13,CASSPRGSGELFF,TGTGCCAGCAGCCCTCGAGGATCCGGGGAGCTGTTTTTT
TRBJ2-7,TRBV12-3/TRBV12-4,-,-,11,CASSSSREQYF,TGTGCCAGCAGTTCGTCTCGGGAGCAGTACTTC
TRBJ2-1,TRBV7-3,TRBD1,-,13,CASSLTGVDEQFF,TGTGCCAGCAGCCTGACAGGGGTCGATGAGCAGTTCTTC
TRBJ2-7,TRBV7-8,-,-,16,CASSFLSGQAAYEQYF,TGTGCCAGCAGCTTTTTATCAGGCCAAGCAGCCTACGAGCAGTACTTC